This T cell receptor (beta chain) was sequenced for a study of blood T cells in healthy people across ages. This clonotype appeared a single time. The V and J ends lost 1 base and 4 bases respectively, with 10 bases between them. CDR1 and CDR2 from the germline V gene are MDHEN and SYDVKM. The CDR3 sequence is 14 residues long. Primers used in a second PCR of about 7 to 12 cycles were a sample-barcoded 5' primer and a J-beta primer mix. Each CDR3 protein is one row after TCRdb ran MiXCR on the 5' RACE reads. This sample carries approximately 800,000 distinct CDR3 sequences, roughly 64% of them seen once, and the ten largest clones take roughly 22%.

This clonotype was sampled from a man in his thirties or forties in good health. The chain recombines TRBV28 with TRBJ1-2; D ambiguous. The sample taken for sequencing was blood. CDR3 region: CASSLFEGRYGYTF. The CDR3 DNA reads as TGTGCCAGCAGTTTATTTGAGGGTCGCTATGGCTACACCTTC.